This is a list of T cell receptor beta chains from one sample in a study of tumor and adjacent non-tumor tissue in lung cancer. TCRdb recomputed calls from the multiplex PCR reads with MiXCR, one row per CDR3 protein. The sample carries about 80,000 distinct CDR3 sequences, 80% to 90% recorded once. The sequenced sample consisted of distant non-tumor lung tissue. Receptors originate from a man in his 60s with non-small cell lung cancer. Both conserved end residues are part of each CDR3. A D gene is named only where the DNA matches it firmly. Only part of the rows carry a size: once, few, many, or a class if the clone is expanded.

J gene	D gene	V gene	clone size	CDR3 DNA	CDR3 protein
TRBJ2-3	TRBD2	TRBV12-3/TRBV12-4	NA	TGTGCCAGCACAGGGACTAGCAGGGATACAGATACGCAGTATTTT	CASTGTSRDTDTQYF
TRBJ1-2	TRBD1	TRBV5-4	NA	TGTGCCAGCACCCCTGGAGGACAGGGGGGGAATGACTACACCTTC	CASTPGGQGGNDYTF
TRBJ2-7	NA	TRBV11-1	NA	TGTGCCAGCATCTTAGCCCGGGGGGAGCAGTACTTC	CASILARGEQYF
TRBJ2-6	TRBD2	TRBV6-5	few	TGTGCCAACAGTCTAGCGGGAGCCAGGTCTGGGGCCAACGTCCTGACTTTC	CANSLAGARSGANVLTF
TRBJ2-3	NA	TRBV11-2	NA	TGTACCAGCAGCTTGGGGGCAGGGCCAAGCACAGATACGCAGTGTTTT	CTSSLGAGPSTDTQCF
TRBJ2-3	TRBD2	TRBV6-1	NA	TGTGCCAGCAGTGAAGTAACTAGCGGGGGGAGAGATACGCTGTGTTTT	CASSEVTSGGRDTLCF
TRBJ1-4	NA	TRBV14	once	TGTGCCAGCAACCCTAGAATCGAGGAAAAACTGTTTTTT	CASNPRIEEKLFF
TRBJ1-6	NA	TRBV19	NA	TGTGCCGGCTCCGGGTCCTTGAATTCACCCCTCCACTTT	CAGSGSLNSPLHF
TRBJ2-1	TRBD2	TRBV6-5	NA	TGTGCCACCTCTAAGGCAAGCGGGATCGACTACAATGAGCAGTTCTTC	CATSKASGIDYNEQFF
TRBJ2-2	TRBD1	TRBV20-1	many	TGCAGTGCTAGACCGGGACAGGGTATCACCGGGGAGCTGTTTTTT	CSARPGQGITGELFF
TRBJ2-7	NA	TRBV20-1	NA	TGCAGTGCTAGTGCGATCATCTACGAGCGGTACTTC	CSASAIIYERYF
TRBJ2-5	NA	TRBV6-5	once	TGCGCCTGCAGTGATACCGGGACCGCGGGGGCCCAGTACTTT	CACSDTGTAGAQYF
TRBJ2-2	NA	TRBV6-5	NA	TGTGCCAGCAAACGCAGGGTGCCCGGAGAGCTGTTTTTT	CASKRRVPGELFF
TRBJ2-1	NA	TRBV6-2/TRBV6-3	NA	TGTGCTAGCAGTGTCGGGGTAACCGATGAGCAGCTCTTC	CASSVGVTDEQLF
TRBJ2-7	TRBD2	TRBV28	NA	TGTGCCAGTAGTTTTGGCGGGAGGCCCTACGAGCAGTACTTC	CASSFGGRPYEQYF
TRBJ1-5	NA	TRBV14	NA	TGTGCCAGCAGCCACGATCTAGCTCAGCCCCAGCATTTT	CASSHDLAQPQHF
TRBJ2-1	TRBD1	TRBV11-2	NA	TGTGCCACCAGTCAAGACGGACAGGGGTACAATGAGCAGTTCTTC	CATSQDGQGYNEQFF
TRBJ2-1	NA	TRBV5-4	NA	TGTGCCAGTAGCCACGGGGGGTGGGGGGCCTCCTACAATGAGCAGTTCTTC	CASSHGGWGASYNEQFF
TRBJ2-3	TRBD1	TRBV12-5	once	TGTGCTAGTGGTTTTTGGCAGGGGGTTACAGATACGCAGAATTTT	CASGFWQGVTDTQNF
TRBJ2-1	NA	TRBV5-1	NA	TGCGCCAGCAGTAACAGTATTACCTACAATGAGCAGTTCTTC	CASSNSITYNEQFF
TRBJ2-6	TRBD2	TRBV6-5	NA	TGTGCCAGCAGCCTAGCGGGAAACAGCTCTGGGGCCAACGTCCTGGCTTTC	CASSLAGNSSGANVLAF
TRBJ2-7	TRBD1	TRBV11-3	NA	TGTGCCAGCATCTTAGTGACAGGGGGATACTACGAGCAATACTTC	CASILVTGGYYEQYF
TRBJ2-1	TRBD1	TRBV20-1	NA	TGCAGTGTTAGAGAAACCAATGACAGGGGGCGATACAATGAGCAGTTCTTC	CSVRETNDRGRYNEQFF
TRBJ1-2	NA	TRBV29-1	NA	TGCAACGTTGAAGCCATGGCCGGGGTTGACGGTGGCTACACCTTC	CNVEAMAGVDGGYTF
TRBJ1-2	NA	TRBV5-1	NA	TGCGCCGCCTCGCCCAGGGAGGGAGAAGGCTACACCTTC	CAASPREGEGYTF